This T cell receptor beta chain was identified in a study of control samples from healthy donors and cancer patients. Assay used: immunoSEQ multiplex PCR; TCRdb lists only in-frame clones, some missing. The repertoire includes 70,000 to 80,000 clones, 70% to 90% of them detected once, and 1.9% sits in the top ten. Sequenced: PBMCs. The sequence derives from a woman aged 60-75 years with head and neck cancer.

The CDR3 DNA sequence: TGTGCCAGCAGTGGTTCGGGGGGGAAAAACATTCAGTACTTC. This gives the protein CASSGSGGKNIQYF. The chain joins TRBV28 to TRBJ2-4; 8 bases line up with TRBD2. The CDR3 contains 14 residues. The V segment lost 5 bases and the J segment 4 bases; nucleotides outside the gene matches: 4. Germline CDR1 is MDHEN and CDR2 is SYDVKM.